This TCR beta chain was profiled in a study of vaccination and CD4 T cells after COVID-19. Study-level background: Six male and four female convalescents took part, two of them Hispanic. The authors gave control cultures a CEFX pool, an HIV-1 Nef pool, or no peptide.

The Oncomine TCR Beta short-read assay sequenced DNA from cultured CD4+ T cells. One entry per CDR3 protein results from TCRdb running MiXCR on the PCR reads. The sample records fewer than 15,000 distinct CDR3 sequences, about 50% being singletons. Note on this clonotype: Its cognate antigen is unknown.

Per germline, CDR1 LGHNA and CDR2 YNFKEQ. V lost 2 bases, J lost 0 bases, and 17 bases lay in between. This CDR3 is built from 18 residues. Treatment noted: roughly 10-day PBMC culture with coronavirus spike peptide pools or control peptides (ViraFEST assay). With peptide pools, ViraFEST first expanded antigen-specific T cells and afterwards sequenced their TCRs. Cells received half-medium changes with fresh IL-2 medium on days 3 and 7. This TCR was recovered from a human donor who had recovered from COVID-19. The chain joins TRBV4-2 to TRBJ1-3; D is unclear. The material was CD4+ T cells from blood, cultured in vitro, obtained before SARS-CoV-2 vaccination. The CDR3 DNA sequence: TGTGCCAGCAGCCAATTTGTGAGGTCCTCTCTCTCTGGAAACACCATATATTTT. This gives the protein CASSQFVRSSLSGNTIYF.